This TCR beta chain stems from a study of blood T cell repertoires in COVID-19. Across the study: From the United States, Italy and Spain came samples of acute and convalescent COVID-19. Sample material is recorded as cDNA or gDNA derived from T cells, B-cell-depleted T cells, or PBMCs.

The assay was immunoSEQ multiplex PCR, and TCRdb's table has in-frame clones only and misses some. In the table there are a few hundred thousand clones, around 85% of which are singletons. V lost 5 bases and J lost 3; bases outside the gene matches: 2. Germline V gene sequence: CDR1 LNHDA, CDR2 SQIVND (reference sequence). The CDR3 totals 14 residues. Sequenced input: peripheral blood. The sequence derives from a woman under 30 with acute or convalescent COVID-19. The V call is TRBV19, the J call TRBJ2-1, with 9 positions matching TRBD1. The CDR3 protein is CASSDRGFYNEQFF. The CDR3, as DNA: TGTGCCAGTAGTGACAGGGGGTTCTACAATGAGCAGTTCTTC.